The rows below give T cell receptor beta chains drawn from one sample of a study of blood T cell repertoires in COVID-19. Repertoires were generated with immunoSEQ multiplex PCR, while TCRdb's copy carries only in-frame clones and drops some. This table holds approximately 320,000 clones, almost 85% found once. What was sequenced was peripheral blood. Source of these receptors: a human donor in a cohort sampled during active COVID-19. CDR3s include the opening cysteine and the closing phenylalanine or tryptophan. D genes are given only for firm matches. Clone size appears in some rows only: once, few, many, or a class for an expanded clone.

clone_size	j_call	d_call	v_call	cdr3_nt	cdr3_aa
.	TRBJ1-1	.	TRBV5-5	TGTGCCAGCAGCCACAGACAGTACACTGAAGCTTTCTTT	CASSHRQYTEAFF
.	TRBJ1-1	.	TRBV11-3	TGTGCCAGCAGCCTATCTTATACCACTGAAGCTTTCTTT	CASSLSYTTEAFF
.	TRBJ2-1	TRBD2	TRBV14	TGTGCCAGCAGCCAAGAAACTAGCGGACTATACAATGAGCAGTTCTTC	CASSQETSGLYNEQFF
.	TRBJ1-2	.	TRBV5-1	TGCGCCAGCACTACAGGGTTCTATGGCTACACCTTC	CASTTGFYGYTF
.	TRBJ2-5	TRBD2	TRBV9	TGTGCCAGCAGCGTATCGCTAGCGGGGGGGAAACAAGAGACCCAGTACTTC	CASSVSLAGGKQETQYF
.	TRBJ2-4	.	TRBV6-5	TGTGCCAGCAGTTACATAGGGCAGGGGACCAAAAACATTCAGTACTTC	CASSYIGQGTKNIQYF
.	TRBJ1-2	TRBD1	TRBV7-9	TGTGCCAGCAGCGGAAAGGACAGGATCAACTATGGCTACACCTTC	CASSGKDRINYGYTF
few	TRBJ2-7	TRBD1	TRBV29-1	TGCAGCGTTGACCCCGCGGGACAGGGTAACGAGCAGTACTTC	CSVDPAGQGNEQYF
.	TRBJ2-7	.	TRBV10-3	TGTGCCATCAGTGAAGACATGGGGGGGCACTACGAGCAGTACTTC	CAISEDMGGHYEQYF
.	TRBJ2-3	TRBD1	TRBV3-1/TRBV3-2	TGTGCCAGCAGCCAAGTTGCCGGGACAGGGGGGACAGATACGCAGTATTTT	CASSQVAGTGGTDTQYF
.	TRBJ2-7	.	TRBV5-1	TGCGCCAGCAGCTTGGCAGGGACTTACGAGCAGTACTTC	CASSLAGTYEQYF
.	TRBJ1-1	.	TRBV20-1	TGCAGTGCTAGTATTCGGGGGATGAACACTGAAGCTTTCTTT	CSASIRGMNTEAFF
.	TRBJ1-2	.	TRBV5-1	TGCGCCAGCAGCCCGACCGGACTTCAACCCTATGGCTACACCTTC	CASSPTGLQPYGYTF
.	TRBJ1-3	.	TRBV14	TGTGCCAGCAGCCAAATAAGCGACTCTGGAAACACCATATATTTT	CASSQISDSGNTIYF
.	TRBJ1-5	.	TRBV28	TGTGCCAGTACAGGTTTTAATCAGCCCCAGCATTTT	CASTGFNQPQHF
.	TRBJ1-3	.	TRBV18	TGTGCCAGCTCAAAGGGGGTCTCTGGAAACACCATATATTTT	CASSKGVSGNTIYF
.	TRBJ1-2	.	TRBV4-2	TGTGCCAGCAGCCACCCTAAAGGGGATGGCTACACCTTC	CASSHPKGDGYTF
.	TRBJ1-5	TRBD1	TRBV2	TGTGCCAGCAGAGGACAGGGGGCCCAGCCCCAGCATTTT	CASRGQGAQPQHF